The 22 T cell receptor beta chains below were found in one sample sequenced in a study of OX40 agonist ivuxolimab in advanced cancers. Profiled with immunoSEQ multiplex PCR; TCRdb holds only in-frame clones, not every one. The sample lists tens of thousands of clones; 91% were seen once. The sequenced sample was CD4+ or CD8+ T cells sorted from blood, obtained in a trial of the OX40 agonist ivuxolimab. The receptors stem from an adult with an advanced solid tumor such as melanoma, head and neck, liver or kidney cancer.

The V and J genes are TRBV19 and TRBJ2-1; no firm D call. The CDR3 consists of 15 residues. V was shortened by 6 bases and J by 0 bases, with 12 bases between the two germline ends. CDR1 is LNHDA, CDR2 SQIVND, per germline (reference sequence). Here the CDR3 DNA reads TGTGCCAGTAGCGATCAGGCTTACTCCTACAATGAGCAGTTCTTC. Amino acids: CASSDQAYSYNEQFF.

The genes are TRBV28 and TRBJ1-2; D perhaps matches TRBD1 (5 bases). In germline, CDR1 is MDHEN, CDR2 SYDVKM. The CDR3 consists of 18 residues. Trimming pared 4 bases from V and 4 bases from J, leaving 25 bases between. The CDR3 DNA sequence: TGTGCCAGCAGTTCTCCACGGACACCCTACCGAGAGGTCTATGGCTACACCTTC. Amino acid sequence: CASSSPRTPYREVYGYTF.

For the CDR3, the DNA is TGCAGCGGCCGGGACTCCGGTGGTGCGGATACGCAGTATTTT. This codes for CSGRDSGGADTQYF. The J gene is TRBJ2-3, the V gene TRBV29-1, with D possibly being TRBD2 (6 bases). CDR3 length: 14 residues. V lost 7 bases to trimming and J lost 6 bases, with 20 bases between them. Per germline, CDR1 SQVTM and CDR2 ANQGSEA.

The CDR3 sequence is CASSLAPGYEQYF. The CDR3 region has the DNA TGTGCCAGCAGCTTAGCCCCTGGCTACGAGCAGTACTTC. The J gene is TRBJ2-7, the V gene TRBV7-2, with D uncertain. CDR3 size: 13 residues. Germline V gives CDR1 SGHTA, CDR2 FQGNSA. Trimming shortened V by 0 bases and J by 3 bases, and 6 bases separated the two germline ends. Full variable domain (remainder filled in from reference TRBV7-2 and TRBJ2-7): GAGVSQSPSNKVTEKGKDVELRCDPISGHTALYWYRQSLGQGLEFLIYFQGNSAPDKSGLPSDRFSAERTGGSVSTLTIQRTQQEDSAVYLCASSLAPGYEQYFGPGTRLTVT.

The genes are TRBV5-4 and TRBJ2-5; 12 positions match TRBD1. The CDR3 sequence is 19 residues long. Germline CDR1 is SGHNT and CDR2 is YYREEE (reference sequence). V lost 1 base and J lost 9; bases outside the gene matches: 19. The CDR3 bases are TGTGCCAGCAGCTTGCAGTGGGACAGGGGGCACCGATCCGCCGATTCCCAGTACTTC. Protein product: CASSLQWDRGHRSADSQYF.

V usage is TRBV25-1 and J usage is TRBJ1-1, with 7 bases matching TRBD1. Germline trimming cut 6 bases from V and 2 bases from J; bases unmatched to any gene: 3. The CDR3 loop spans 13 amino acids. CDR1 and CDR2 from the germline V gene are MGHDK and SYGVNS. This chain's CDR3 is CASSRGGNTEAFF. The CDR3 DNA reads TGTGCCAGCAGCAGGGGGGGAAACACTGAAGCTTTCTTT.

The chain employs TRBV30 and TRBJ2-1, with 11 bases matching TRBD2. The CDR3 covers 15 residues. Germline V gene sequence: CDR1 GTSNPN, CDR2 SVGIG (reference sequence). With 2 bases clipped from V and 3 bases from J, the junction kept 3 bases outside the gene matches. CDR3 residues: CAWSFTSGSYNEQFF. The CDR3 bases are TGTGCCTGGAGTTTTACTAGCGGGAGCTACAATGAGCAGTTCTTC.

The V and J genes are TRBV10-1 and TRBJ2-3; TRBD1 or TRBD2 may be the D gene (5 bases each). Trimming stripped 0 bases from V and 6 bases from J, with 19 bases between. This CDR3 spans 17 amino acids. Germline lookup yields CDR1 WNHNN and CDR2 SYGVQD (reference sequence). CDR3 protein: CASSESIRMMGVDTQYF. The CDR3 bases are TGCGCCAGCAGTGAGTCGATACGAATGATGGGGGTTGATACGCAGTATTTT.

In this sample, this clone turned up once. The gene calls are TRBV5-1 and TRBJ2-7, with no clear D. V dropped 1 base and J dropped 0 bases, with 14 bases sitting between them. This CDR3 spans 16 amino acids. Germline V gives CDR1 SGHRS, CDR2 YFSETQ. The CDR3 region has the DNA TGCGCCAGCAGCTTGTCTTCGGGTAACAGCTCCTACGAGCAGTACTTC. Amino acids: CASSLSSGNSSYEQYF.

V is TRBV28 and J is TRBJ2-7; 12 nucleotides line up with TRBD2. Germline CDR1 MDHEN, CDR2 SYDVKM. J was trimmed by 1 base and V by 8 bases; bases with no gene match: 0. CDR3 length equals 13 residues. The CDR3 sequence is CASGLAGSYEQYF. The DNA of the CDR3 is TGTGCCAGCGGACTAGCGGGATCCTACGAGCAGTACTTC.

The chain joins TRBV28 to TRBJ2-1, with 10 bases that match TRBD1. J lost 2 bases, V lost 3 bases, and 1 base had no gene match. The germline V gene has CDR1 MDHEN and CDR2 SYDVKM. The CDR3 extends over 15 amino acids. The DNA for the CDR3 is TGTGCCAGCAGTTTCGGGACAGGGGCCTACAATGAGCAGTTCTTC. It translates to CASSFGTGAYNEQFF. The variable domain in full, completed from reference TRBV28 and TRBJ2-1, reads DVKVTQSSRYLVKRTGEKVFLECVQDMDHENMFWYRQDPGLGLRLIYFSYDVKMKEKGDIPEGYSVSREKKERFSLILESASTNQTSMYLCASSFGTGAYNEQFFGPGTRLTVL.

The chain joins TRBV4-1 to TRBJ1-2; D might be TRBD1 (5 bases). Germline V CDR1 and CDR2: MGHRA, YSYEKL. The V end was cut by 1 base, the J end by 6 bases, with 12 bases between. This CDR3 is 14 amino acids long. CDR3 region: CASSQVGRQNGYTF. CDR3 bases: TGCGCCAGCAGCCAAGTAGGGAGACAGAATGGCTACACCTTC.

The chain employs TRBV7-2 and TRBJ1-2, with D unclear. Trimming stripped 4 bases from V and 4 bases from J, with 19 bases between. The CDR3 length is 16 residues. Germline V gene sequence: CDR1 SGHTA, CDR2 FQGNSA. The CDR3 sequence: CASSSSGGLEVYGYTF. The CDR3 DNA follows: TGTGCCAGCAGCTCAAGTGGTGGGCTTGAGGTCTATGGCTACACCTTC.

This rearrangement joins TRBV7-3 to TRBJ1-5; D uncertain. The CDR3 loop spans 13 amino acids. Germline V lookup: CDR1 SGHTA, CDR2 FQGTGA. Trimming stripped 5 bases from V and 0 bases from J, with 5 bases between. The CDR3 DNA reads as TGTGCCAGCAGCCTAAATAGCAATCAGCCCCAGCATTTT. Its protein product is CASSLNSNQPQHF.

The table lists this clone with a count of one. The chain couples TRBV5-1 to TRBJ2-1; 9 bases match TRBD2. The germline V gene has CDR1 SGHRS and CDR2 YFSETQ. The CDR3 length is 15 residues. After removal of 4 bases from V and 2 bases from J, the junction contained 4 bases not matched to a gene. CDR3 nucleotide sequence: TGCGCCAGCAGCGTGGCGGGAGGGCCCTACAATGAGCAGTTCTTC. Its translation is CASSVAGGPYNEQFF.

CDR3: CASSLLVGLPHNEQFF. Written as DNA, the CDR3 is TGTGCCAGCAGTTTATTGGTCGGGCTACCCCACAATGAGCAGTTCTTC. The chain carries TRBV27 and TRBJ2-1, with no clear D. The CDR3 runs to 16 residues. Germline values: CDR1 MNHEY, CDR2 SMNVEV (reference sequence). V was trimmed by 1 base and J by 5 bases, leaving 15 bases between them.

The chain has TRBV27 and TRBJ2-7, with D perhaps TRBD1 (5 bases). Germline CDR1 is MNHEY and CDR2 is SMNVEV (reference sequence). This CDR3 has 14 amino acids. V lost 0 bases and J lost 6, with 12 bases in between. The CDR3 protein is CASSLSGRAPEQYF. Written as DNA, the CDR3 is TGTGCCAGCAGTTTATCGGGCAGGGCTCCCGAGCAGTACTTC.

CDR3 loop: CASSLGGVSYNEQFF. In DNA form, the CDR3 reads TGTGCCAGTTCCCTAGGGGGCGTCTCCTACAATGAGCAGTTCTTC. The J gene is TRBJ2-1, the V gene TRBV19, with 7 bases fitting TRBD1. The CDR3 has 15 amino acids. Germline V gene sequence: CDR1 LNHDA, CDR2 SQIVND (reference sequence). V shed 8 bases, J shed 0 bases, and the junction held 7 bases outside the gene matches. The full variable domain, in which reference TRBV19 and TRBJ2-1 provide the parts outside the CDR3, is DGGITQSPKYLFRKEGQNVTLSCEQNLNHDAMYWYRQDPGQGLRLIYYSQIVNDFQKGDIAEGYSVSREKKESFPLTVTSAQKNPTAFYLCASSLGGVSYNEQFFGPGTRLTVL.

The CDR3 DNA reads TGTGCCAGCAGCCCCCTAGGGGGGGCCAACAGCAATGAGCAGTTCTTC. This codes for CASSPLGGANSNEQFF. The chain recombines TRBV7-3 with TRBJ2-1, with D maybe TRBD2 (7 bases). This CDR3 has 16 residues. Germline assignment: CDR1 SGHTA and CDR2 FQGTGA. The V end lost 5 bases, the J end lost 6 bases, and 20 bases lay between the germline ends.

The chain combines TRBV30 with TRBJ2-7; TRBD2 might be the D (6 bases). V lost 0 bases to trimming and J lost 6 bases, with 9 bases between them. CDR1 and CDR2 (germline): GTSNPN, SVGIG (reference sequence). The CDR3 is 12 residues long. The CDR3 loop reads CAWSVLALEQYF. The CDR3, as DNA: TGTGCCTGGAGTGTACTAGCTCTCGAGCAGTACTTC.

The chain employs TRBV4-3 and TRBJ2-4; no firm D call. The V end lost 0 bases, the J end lost 2 bases, and 8 bases lay between the germline ends. From germline, CDR1 is LGHNA and CDR2 YSLEER. This CDR3 is 15 amino acids long. In DNA form, the CDR3 reads TGCGCCAGCAGCCAAGATTTAGGGACCAAAAACATTCAGTACTTC. This codes for CASSQDLGTKNIQYF.

This chain uses TRBV6-5 with TRBJ1-4; maybe TRBD1 (6 bases). V lost 3 bases and J lost 8, with 10 bases in between. CDR1 is MNHEY, CDR2 SVGAGI, per germline. The CDR3 loop spans 13 amino acids. In DNA, the CDR3 is TGTGCCAGCAGTTATGGGACAAGAGAAAAACTGTTTTTT. Encoded protein: CASSYGTREKLFF.